This T cell receptor beta chain is from a study of OX40 agonist ivuxolimab in advanced cancers. Study-wide background: At around 81% male, the cohort had a mean age of approximately 64 years, ranging from about 20 to 90.

Sequenced by immunoSEQ multiplex PCR; TCRdb stores in-frame clones only, minus some. The sample holds some 60,000 clones, roughly 87% seen once. The germline gives CDR1 KGHSH, CDR2 LQKENI. The V and J ends lost 2 bases and 4 bases respectively, with 3 bases between them. The CDR3 runs to 12 residues. The receptor was derived from an adult with an advanced solid tumor such as melanoma, head and neck, liver or kidney cancer. The chain recombines TRBV18 with TRBJ1-3; no reliable D call. This material consisted of CD4+ or CD8+ T cells sorted from blood, taken in a trial of the OX40 agonist ivuxolimab. The CDR3, as DNA: TGTGCCAGCTCACCAGAGGGAAACACCATATATTTT. Protein sequence: CASSPEGNTIYF.